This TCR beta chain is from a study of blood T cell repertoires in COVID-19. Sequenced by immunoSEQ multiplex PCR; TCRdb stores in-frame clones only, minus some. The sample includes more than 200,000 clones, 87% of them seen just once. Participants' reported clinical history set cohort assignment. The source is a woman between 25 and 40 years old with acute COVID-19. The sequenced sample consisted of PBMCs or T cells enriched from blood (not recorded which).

Here the CDR3 reads CASSSPRGGTPDTQYF. DNA of the CDR3: TGTGCCAGCAGTTCCCCGCGGGGGGGCACGCCAGATACGCAGTATTTT. The chain carries TRBV7-2 and TRBJ2-3; 9 bases fit TRBD2. V dropped 6 bases and J dropped 4; count of bases not matched to a gene: 11. The CDR3 loop spans 16 amino acids. The V gene's germline CDR1 is SGHTA and CDR2 FQGNSA. Full variable domain (missing parts from reference TRBV7-2 and TRBJ2-3): GAGVSQSPSNKVTEKGKDVELRCDPISGHTALYWYRQSLGQGLEFLIYFQGNSAPDKSGLPSDRFSAERTGGSVSTLTIQRTQQEDSAVYLCASSSPRGGTPDTQYFGPGTRLTVL.